This TCR beta chain came from a study of T cell repertoires in cytomegalovirus infection (dated by TCRdb to about 2019). About the study as a whole: Recently identified HLA-C-restricted CMV epitopes, whose presentation resists viral immunomodulation, were targeted by peptide stimulations together with well-studied HLA-B-restricted epitopes. Donor HLA type was relevant to the analysis, as public TCR beta signatures indicated carriage of CMV infection together with the matching HLA type. Overall results and qualifications from the work: In both this cohort and an independent cohort of some 350 donors, the cumulative frequency of public TCR beta family members distinguished carriers of CMV infection plus the relevant HLA type. In the ex vivo response, HLA-C-restricted CMV-specific TCR beta clonotypes were dominant, and in two of eight donors the single most frequent clonotype came from this HLA-C-restricted group.

About this clonotype: The clone's antigen remains unknown. Base qualities were left out, and no much larger clone turns up one base away.

The sample was run on an Illumina HiSeq 1500. The public sequencing data were trimmed at Q25 with fastp and processed into clonotypes with MiXCR by TCRdb, which kept only in-frame beta chains. All rows with the same CDR3 protein become a single entry with the most common DNA and genes. This sample lists about a million distinct CDR3 sequences; less than 35% were detected once. Of the sample, around an eighth is held by the ten largest clones. What this sample's treatment or condition label stands for: in vitro stimulation with specific CMV peptide epitopes to enrich CMV-specific T cells. The CDR3 runs 15 residues from the cysteine to the phenylalanine. The DNA shown is the 45-base CDR3, in frame from base 1. Based on the germline V gene, the CDR1 and CDR2 sequences are MNHNS and SASEGT. V trim: 1 base; J trim: 4 bases; unmatched bases: 4.

The source is a human donor in good health (CMV status not recorded). Some clones in this sample may be carry-over from other donors' samples. Sequenced here: cultured CD8+ T cells from PBMCs, sampled from culture after CMV antigen stimulation. In this chain, TRBV6-1 is recombined with TRBJ2-3, and 8 bases in between align with TRBD2. The CDR3 region reads CASSEVGSGADTQYF. Read as DNA, the sequence is TGTGCCAGCAGTGAAGTGGGTAGCGGGGCAGATACGCAGTATTTT.